This T cell receptor beta chain was found in a study of T cells after yellow fever vaccination. Study conclusions and caveats: Reappearing after the booster were most of the clones from primary vaccination (about 96% CD4, 88% CD8). Weaker, the secondary response had a peak occurring faster, on day 5 versus 15.

CDR1 is SGHNT and CDR2 is YYREEE in the germline V gene (reference sequence). This CDR3 spans 12 amino acids. Trimming left V 3 bases short and J 9 bases short, with 10 bases between. They built TCR cDNA with 5'RACE template switching, a step that put in a universal primer site and UMIs. TCRdb reprocessed the 5' RACE reads with MiXCR, giving one entry per CDR3 protein. The sample yields about 45,000 distinct CDR3 sequences, 6.5% to 8.5% seen once. The material was CD8+ T cells not binding an NS4B(214-222) dextramer, sorted from PBMCs, obtained 45 days after the yellow fever booster vaccination. V gene TRBV5-4 combines with J gene TRBJ2-1; no reliable D call. This clonotype originated in a man aged 25 to 45 who received the YFV17D yellow fever vaccine. The CDR3 sequence: CASSWTGGEQFF. The CDR3 coding sequence is TGTGCCAGCAGCTGGACGGGTGGTGAGCAGTTCTTC.